The entry that follows covers one T cell receptor (beta chain) sequence. This sample is part of a study of OX40 agonist ivuxolimab in advanced cancers. Study context: In this cohort, patients received ivuxolimab, an agonistic anti-OX40 (CD134) antibody.

Some clones are missing from TCRdb's copy, which holds only in-frame ones; the method was immunoSEQ multiplex PCR. This sample has about 82,000 clones, with around 85% found just once. V lost 4 bases and J lost 2, with 3 bases in between. The CDR3 runs 11 residues. Per germline, CDR1 SGHNT and CDR2 YYREEE (reference sequence). The TCR was taken from an adult with an advanced solid tumor such as melanoma, head and neck, liver or kidney cancer. Source: CD4+ or CD8+ T cells sorted from blood, taken in a trial of the OX40 agonist ivuxolimab. This chain connects TRBV5-4 to TRBJ2-5; no firm D call. CDR3 amino acids: CASSGQETQYF. The DNA for the CDR3 is TGTGCCAGCAGCGGACAAGAGACCCAGTACTTC.